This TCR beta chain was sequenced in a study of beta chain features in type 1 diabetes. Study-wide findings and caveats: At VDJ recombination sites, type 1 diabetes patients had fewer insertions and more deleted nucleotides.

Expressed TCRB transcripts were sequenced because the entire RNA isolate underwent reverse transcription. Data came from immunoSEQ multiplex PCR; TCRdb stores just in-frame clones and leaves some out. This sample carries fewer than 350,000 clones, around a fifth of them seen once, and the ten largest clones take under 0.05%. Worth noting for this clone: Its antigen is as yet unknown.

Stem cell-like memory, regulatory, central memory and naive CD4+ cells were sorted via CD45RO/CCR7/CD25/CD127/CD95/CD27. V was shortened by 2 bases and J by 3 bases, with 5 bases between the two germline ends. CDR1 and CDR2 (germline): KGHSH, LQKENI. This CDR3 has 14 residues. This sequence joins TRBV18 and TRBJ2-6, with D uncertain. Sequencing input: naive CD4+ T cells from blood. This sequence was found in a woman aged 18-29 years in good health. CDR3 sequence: CASSPDNGANVLTF. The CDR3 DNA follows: TGTGCCAGCTCACCAGACAATGGGGCCAACGTCCTGACTTTC.